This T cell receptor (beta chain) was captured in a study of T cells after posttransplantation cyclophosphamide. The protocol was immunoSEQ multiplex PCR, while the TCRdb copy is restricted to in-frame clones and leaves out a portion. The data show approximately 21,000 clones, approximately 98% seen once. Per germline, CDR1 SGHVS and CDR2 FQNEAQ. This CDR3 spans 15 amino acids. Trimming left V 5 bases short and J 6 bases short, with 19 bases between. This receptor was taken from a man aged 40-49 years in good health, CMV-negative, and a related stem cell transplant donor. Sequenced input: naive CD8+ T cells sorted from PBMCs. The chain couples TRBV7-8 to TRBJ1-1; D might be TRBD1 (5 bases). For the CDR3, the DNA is TGTGCCAGCAGCCCGGCGACAGTCGGGGGGGCTGAAGCTTTCTTT. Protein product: CASSPATVGGAEAFF. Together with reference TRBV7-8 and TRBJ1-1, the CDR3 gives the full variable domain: GAGVSQSPRYKVAKRGQDVALRCDPISGHVSLFWYQQALGQGPEFLTYFQNEAQLDKSGLPSDRFFAERPEGSVSTLKIQRTQQEDSAVYLCASSPATVGGAEAFFGQGTRLTVV.